This is a list of T cell receptor beta chains from one sample in a study of PD-L1 blockade in urothelial cancer. The data were produced by immunoSEQ multiplex PCR, yet TCRdb's version contains in-frame clones alone and is incomplete. This sample has 86,000 or so clones; around 85% occur once, and the top ten carry around 14%. This specimen was PBMCs, taken around atezolizumab (anti-PD-L1) treatment. The receptor set was obtained from a man between 60 and 70 years old with urothelial cancer. CDR3s include the opening cysteine and the closing phenylalanine or tryptophan. A D gene is named only where the DNA matches it firmly. For some rows the clone size is stated as once, few or many, or as a class when expanded; others skip it.

TGTGCCAGCAGTCGGGGGGGAGTAAACGAGCAGTACTTC	CASSRGGVNEQYF	TRBV5-8	NA	TRBJ2-7	TRBD2
TGTGCCAGCGTATTGAACACTGAAGCTTTCTTT	CASVLNTEAFF	TRBV2	NA	TRBJ1-1	NA
TGTGCCACCAGCAGCCCTGCAGGGAACACTGAAGTTTTCTTT	CATSSPAGNTEVFF	TRBV15	NA	TRBJ1-1	NA
TGCGCCAGCAGCTTGTTCATTCAAGAGACCCAGTACTTC	CASSLFIQETQYF	TRBV5-1	NA	TRBJ2-5	NA
TGTGCCAGCTCACCTGGGCAGGGCCGCGACTATGGCTACACCTTC	CASSPGQGRDYGYTF	TRBV18	NA	TRBJ1-2	NA
TGTGCCTGGAGCAGGGGGATAGTAATGAACACTGAAGCTTTCTTT	CAWSRGIVMNTEAFF	TRBV30	few	TRBJ1-1	TRBD1
TGTGCCAGCAGGTTGGGACAAGGCACCGGGGAGCTGTTTTTT	CASRLGQGTGELFF	TRBV2	NA	TRBJ2-2	NA
TGTGCCAGCAGCATTTCGACAGGGTCCTCCTACAATGAGCAGTTCTTC	CASSISTGSSYNEQFF	TRBV5-6	NA	TRBJ2-1	TRBD1
TGCAGCAAAGTTGGACAGGGAGGGGAGACCCAGTACTTC	CSKVGQGGETQYF	TRBV29-1	NA	TRBJ2-5	NA
TGTGCCAGTAGTATTCAGGGGATGAATACTGAAGCTTTCTTT	CASSIQGMNTEAFF	TRBV19	NA	TRBJ1-1	NA
TGTGCCATCATGCATCCGGGACAGGGTGCCGACGAGCAGTACTTC	CAIMHPGQGADEQYF	TRBV10-3	NA	TRBJ2-7	TRBD1
TGCAGCGTTGCCTGGTCAGGGGGTCGTGGTGAGCAGTTCTTC	CSVAWSGGRGEQFF	TRBV29-1	NA	TRBJ2-1	TRBD1
TGTGCCAGCAGCCAGGACAGGAGAGTGGAGACCCAGTACTTC	CASSQDRRVETQYF	TRBV5-6	NA	TRBJ2-5	TRBD1
TGCGCCAGCAGCCAAGTTGGGGGGGCGCCTACTGAAGCTTTCTTT	CASSQVGGAPTEAFF	TRBV5-1	NA	TRBJ1-1	NA
TGTGCCAGCAGTGATGGGGGGATTAATGAGCAGTTCTTC	CASSDGGINEQFF	TRBV27	few	TRBJ2-1	NA
TGCGCCAGCAGCCAAGAGGGAACAGGGCTTTTCGGCACTGAAGCTTTCTTT	CASSQEGTGLFGTEAFF	TRBV4-3	NA	TRBJ1-1	NA
TGTGCCAGCAGTTTGGGACAGCTCTATGGCTACACCTTC	CASSLGQLYGYTF	TRBV28	NA	TRBJ1-2	TRBD1
TGCGCCAGCAGCTTGGTTGGGACAGACTACGAGCAGTACTTC	CASSLVGTDYEQYF	TRBV5-1	NA	TRBJ2-7	TRBD1
TGCGCCAGCAGCTTGGGTAGATCCGATTTTAACACTGAAGCTTTCTTT	CASSLGRSDFNTEAFF	TRBV5-1	NA	TRBJ1-1	NA
TGTGCCAGCAGCTTTCAGGGGGCTGGTGGCTACACCTTC	CASSFQGAGGYTF	TRBV7-9	NA	TRBJ1-2	TRBD1
TGCGCCAGCAGTCAGCCCTCCGGGACAGGGATTCCCACTGAAGCTTTCTTT	CASSQPSGTGIPTEAFF	TRBV23-1	NA	TRBJ1-1	TRBD1
TGCAGCGTTTTTTTGAGGGCTGAAGCTTTCTTT	CSVFLRAEAFF	TRBV29-1	NA	TRBJ1-1	NA
TGTGCCAGCAGCTTAGCTCGTGAGACCCAGTACTTC	CASSLARETQYF	TRBV11-3	NA	TRBJ2-5	NA
TGTGCCAGCAGCTTCACAGGGTCTGGAAACACCATATATTTT	CASSFTGSGNTIYF	TRBV7-9	NA	TRBJ1-3	NA
TGTGCCAGCAGTAAAGAACAGGGCGAAGAGCAGTACTTC	CASSKEQGEEQYF	TRBV5-4	NA	TRBJ2-7	NA
TGCAGCGTTGGACAGAATGGAAACACCATATATTTT	CSVGQNGNTIYF	TRBV29-1	NA	TRBJ1-3	NA
TGTGCCAGTCGGGTGGATCAGCCCCAGCATTTT	CASRVDQPQHF	TRBV6-6	NA	TRBJ1-5	NA
TGTGCCAGCAGAACAGGGGGGAACTATGGCTACACCTTC	CASRTGGNYGYTF	TRBV6-5	NA	TRBJ1-2	TRBD1
TGCGCCAGCAGCCGGTTTGGGACAGCGGACGTCGAGCAGTACTTC	CASSRFGTADVEQYF	TRBV5-1	once	TRBJ2-7	TRBD1
TGTGCCAGCAGCTTAAGTTCCCGGTCCTCCTACGAGCAGTACTTC	CASSLSSRSSYEQYF	TRBV11-3	few	TRBJ2-7	NA
TGTGCCAGCAAGGACAGGGCCAAAAATGAAAAACTGTTTTTT	CASKDRAKNEKLFF	TRBV2	NA	TRBJ1-4	TRBD1
TGTGCCAGCAGCAAAGAGGAGGCTTTCTCCTACGAGCAGTACTTC	CASSKEEAFSYEQYF	TRBV21-1	few	TRBJ2-7	NA
TGTGCCAGCAGCTGGACAGGGGGCGAGACCCAGTACTTC	CASSWTGGETQYF	TRBV11-3	NA	TRBJ2-5	TRBD1